These 22 T cell receptor beta chains share one sample of origin, sequenced in a study of CD8+ T cells in alopecia areata. After isolation, RNA underwent reverse transcription to generate cDNA as the sequencing template. Assay: immunoSEQ multiplex PCR; the TCRdb copy retains only in-frame clones and omits some. Among over 150,000 clones listed, roughly 60% were seen once. Sample: CD4+ T cells sorted from blood, taken at week 0. All receptors derive from a human donor with alopecia areata.

The rearrangement links TRBV14 to TRBJ2-3, with D hard to call. The CDR3 has 13 amino acids. The germline CDR1 and CDR2 sequences are SGHDN and FVKESK. The germline V and J ends were trimmed by 2 bases and 4 bases, with 7 bases remaining between them. As DNA, the CDR3 is TGTGCCAGCAGCCAATGGATGGCAGATACGCAGTATTTT. Translation gives CASSQWMADTQYF.

This chain links TRBV2 with TRBJ2-3, with D unresolved. CDR3 size: 13 residues. V lost 5 bases and J lost 0, with 6 bases in between. Germline V gene sequence: CDR1 SNHLY, CDR2 FYNNEI. Here the CDR3 DNA reads TGTGCCAGCAGTCTTTCTAGCACAGATACGCAGTATTTT. Amino acids: CASSLSSTDTQYF.

The V call is TRBV30, the J call TRBJ2-2; D gene ambiguous. Looked up from germline, CDR1 is GTSNPN and CDR2 is SVGIG (reference sequence). V was shortened by 0 bases and J by 6 bases, with 5 bases between the two germline ends. The CDR3 extends over 12 amino acids. The CDR3 loop reads CAWSVVSGELFF. In nucleotides, the CDR3 is TGTGCCTGGAGTGTAGTATCCGGGGAGCTGTTTTTT.

This clone was recorded a few times. The chain recombines TRBV2 with TRBJ2-1; no reliable D call. Germline CDR1 and CDR2: SNHLY and FYNNEI. The CDR3 has 9 residues. The germline V and J ends were trimmed by 7 bases and 9 bases, with 4 bases remaining between them. The CDR3 DNA is TGTGCCAGCAAGAGTGAGCAGTTCTTC. Protein product: CASKSEQFF.

V and J are TRBV30 and TRBJ1-1; 8 bases fit TRBD1. With V trimmed by 3 bases and J by 5 bases, 5 bases remained unmatched. Germline CDR1 and CDR2: GTSNPN and SVGIG (reference sequence). The CDR3 spans 13 residues. CDR3 protein: CAWSLDRATEAFF. CDR3 nucleotides: TGTGCCTGGAGCCTGGACAGGGCGACTGAAGCTTTCTTT.

This clone is judged medium-sized. This rearrangement joins TRBV5-6 to TRBJ2-7, with TRBD1 matching over 7 bases. Germline values: CDR1 SGHDT, CDR2 YYEEEE. The CDR3 is 12 amino acids. The junction had 7 bases not matched to a gene; V was cut back by 7 bases and J by 6 bases. CDR3 DNA sequence: TGTGCCAGCGGACCGACAGGGTCCGAGCAGTACTTC. Its protein product is CASGPTGSEQYF.

CDR3 bases: TGTGCCAGCAGCGGACAAGGTCCGGGTACGGAGACCCAGTACTTC. This sequence encodes CASSGQGPGTETQYF. The gene calls are TRBV9 and TRBJ2-5; D is unresolved. The ends were cut back, 3 bases at V and 5 bases at J, with 17 bases in the middle. Germline lookup yields CDR1 SGDLS and CDR2 YYNGEE. There are 15 residues in the CDR3.

This clone was detected ten times or more. This chain uses TRBV28 with TRBJ2-1; possibly TRBD2 for D (5 bases). V lost 6 bases and J lost 8, with 20 bases in between. The germline gives CDR1 MDHEN, CDR2 SYDVKM. CDR3 length: 15 residues. DNA for the CDR3: TGTGCCAGCAGAACCTCGGGGTTATCGATCCATGAGCAGTTCTTC. Residues: CASRTSGLSIHEQFF.

This clone was counted a single time. The rearrangement uses TRBV29-1 and TRBJ2-7; D might be TRBD2 (5 bases). Deletions cut 5 bases from V and 2 bases from J, with 7 bases between. Per germline, CDR1 SQVTM and CDR2 ANQGSEA. The CDR3 sequence is 11 residues long. The CDR3 is CSVFGTYEQYF. The CDR3 DNA follows: TGCAGCGTTTTCGGGACCTACGAGCAGTACTTC.

This rearrangement joins TRBV7-2 to TRBJ2-5, with 10 bases fitting TRBD2. V lost 5 bases, J lost 2 bases, and 5 bases stayed unmatched. The CDR3 has 15 amino acids. CDR1 is SGHTA and CDR2 is FQGNSA in the germline V gene. The CDR3 nucleotides are TGTGCCAGCAGCATCGGGACTAGCGAGCAAGAGACCCAGTACTTC. It specifies CASSIGTSEQETQYF.

This clone was observed a few times. The chain uses TRBV21-1 and TRBJ1-2. TRBV21-1 is listed as a pseudogene. The CDR3 is 14 amino acids. The CDR3 region is CASSRGRSDYGYTF. CDR3 nucleotide sequence: TGTGCCAGCAGCAGGGGACGGAGCGACTATGGCTACACCTTC.

J is TRBJ1-6 and V is TRBV23-1, with D perhaps TRBD1 (6 bases). TRBV23-1 is recorded as an ORF, its role being uncertain. The CDR3 consists of 16 residues. V lost 1 base and J lost 5, with 12 bases in between. The chain's CDR3 is CASSQFGQKDNSPLHF. CDR3 nucleotides: TGCGCCAGCAGTCAATTTGGACAGAAGGATAATTCACCCCTCCACTTT.

The V gene is TRBV29-1, the J gene TRBJ2-3; a possible D gene is TRBD1 (6 bases). Germline V lookup: CDR1 SQVTM, CDR2 ANQGSEA. Trimming shortened V by 4 bases and J by 3 bases, and 11 bases separated the two germline ends. This CDR3 is built from 13 residues. CDR3 residues: CSVGPQGTDTQYF. DNA for the CDR3: TGCAGCGTTGGCCCTCAGGGGACAGATACGCAGTATTTT.

The V gene is TRBV30, the J gene TRBJ2-6; possibly TRBD1 for D (5 bases). Germline V CDR1 and CDR2: GTSNPN, SVGIG (reference sequence). Trimming stripped 4 bases from V and 2 bases from J, with 12 bases between. The CDR3 runs 15 residues. The CDR3 loop reads CAWNHQGAGANVLTF. CDR3 sequence (DNA): TGTGCCTGGAACCATCAGGGTGCTGGGGCCAACGTCCTGACTTTC. Full variable domain (rest looked up from reference TRBV30 and TRBJ2-6): SQTIHQWPATLVQPVGSPLSLECTVEGTSNPNLYWYRQAAGRGLQLLFYSVGIGQISSEVPQNLSASRPQDRQFILSSKKLLLSDSGFYLCAWNHQGAGANVLTFGAGSRLTVL.

V and J are TRBV2 and TRBJ1-5, with TRBD1 matching 8 bases. V gave up 2 bases and J gave up 6 bases; unmatched junction bases: 3. This CDR3 spans 14 amino acids. Germline CDR1 reads SNHLY; CDR2 reads FYNNEI. CDR3 in amino acids: CASSEQGAVQPQHF. The CDR3 nucleotides read TGTGCCAGCAGTGAACAGGGGGCGGTTCAGCCCCAGCATTTT.

The rearrangement uses TRBV13 and TRBJ1-6; tentatively, D is TRBD1 (6 bases). CDR3 length: 19 amino acids. Per the germline V gene, CDR1 is PRHDT and CDR2 is FYEKMQ (reference sequence). Trimming shortened V by 4 bases and J by 0 bases, and 19 bases separated the two germline ends. The CDR3 DNA is TGTGCCAGCAGCTCCCGAGGGGGGAAATCGAGCTCCTATAATTCACCCCTCCACTTT. Translation gives CASSSRGGKSSSYNSPLHF. The entire variable domain, with the rest obtained from reference TRBV13 and TRBJ1-6, is as follows: AAGVIQSPRHLIKEKRETATLKCYPIPRHDTVYWYQQGPGQDPQFLISFYEKMQSDKGSIPDRFSAQQFSDYHSELNMSSLELGDSALYFCASSSRGGKSSSYNSPLHFGNGTRLTVT.

V and J are TRBV30 and TRBJ2-6, with D perhaps matching TRBD2 (6 bases). CDR1 GTSNPN and CDR2 SVGIG come from the germline V gene (reference sequence). V dropped 0 bases and J dropped 1 base, with 16 bases sitting between them. The CDR3 extends over 18 amino acids. The CDR3 here is CAWSVGGSGPSGANVLTF. CDR3 sequence (DNA): TGTGCCTGGAGTGTGGGCGGTAGCGGCCCGTCTGGGGCCAACGTCCTGACTTTC.

CDR3 DNA: TGCAGCGTTGTTGGGCACCCCTCTTATGGCTACACCTTC. Translation gives CSVVGHPSYGYTF. The chain links TRBV29-1 to TRBJ1-2; D uncertain. Trimming left V 4 bases short and J 5 bases short, with 14 bases between. The CDR3 runs to 13 residues. Germline V gene lookup returns CDR1 SQVTM and CDR2 ANQGSEA.

This clone was detected only a few times. In the same sample, other DNA sequences code for this CDR3. The V and J genes are TRBV29-1 and TRBJ1-1; D gene uncertain. The V end was cut by 7 bases, the J end by 1 base, with 4 bases between. CDR3 length equals 10 residues. CDR1 and CDR2 from the germline V gene are SQVTM and ANQGSEA. The CDR3 DNA reads as TGCAGCGCCCAGAACACTGAAGCTTTCTTT. This sequence encodes CSAQNTEAFF.

The chain recombines TRBV27 with TRBJ1-1, with 7 positions matching TRBD1. CDR1 and CDR2 from the germline V gene are MNHEY and SMNVEV (reference sequence). CDR3 length equals 16 residues. Losses at the gene ends were 0 bases for V and 1 base for J; bases not matched to a gene: 5. The CDR3 loop reads CASSLSHRGSNTEAFF. The CDR3 DNA sequence: TGTGCCAGCAGTTTATCTCACAGGGGCTCGAACACTGAAGCTTTCTTT.

To note about this clone: Other DNA sequences in the sample encode the same CDR3. CDR3: CASSVVVTGELFF. In DNA form, the CDR3 reads TGTGCCAGCAGCGTAGTGGTGACCGGGGAGCTGTTTTTT. The J gene is TRBJ2-2, the V gene TRBV9; D remains ambiguous. The CDR3 runs 13 residues. Trimming took off 0 bases at V and 5 bases at J, with 5 bases between the two ends. Germline V CDR1 and CDR2: SGDLS, YYNGEE.

V gene TRBV5-1 combines with J gene TRBJ2-7; TRBD2 is a possible D gene (6 bases). Looked up from germline, CDR1 is SGHRS and CDR2 is YFSETQ. V was pared by 0 bases and J by 5 bases, with 15 bases between. This CDR3 is 15 amino acids long. For the CDR3, the DNA is TGCGCCAGCAGCTTGGGTTTTGGGACTGTCAACGAGCAGTACTTC. It is translated as CASSLGFGTVNEQYF.